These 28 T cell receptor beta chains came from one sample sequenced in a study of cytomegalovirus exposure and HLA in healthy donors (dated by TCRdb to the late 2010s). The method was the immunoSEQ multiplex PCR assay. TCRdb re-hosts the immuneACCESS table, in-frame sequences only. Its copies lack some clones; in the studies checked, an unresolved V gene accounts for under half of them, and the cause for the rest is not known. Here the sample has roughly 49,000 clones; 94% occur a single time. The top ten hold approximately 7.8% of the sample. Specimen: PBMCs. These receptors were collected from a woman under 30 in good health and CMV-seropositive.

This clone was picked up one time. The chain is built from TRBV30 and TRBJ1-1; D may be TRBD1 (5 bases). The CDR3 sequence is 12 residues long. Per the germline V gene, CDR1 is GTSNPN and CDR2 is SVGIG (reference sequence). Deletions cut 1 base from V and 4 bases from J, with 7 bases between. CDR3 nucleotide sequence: TGTGCCTGGAGTGGGGGGGGCACTGAAGCTTTCTTT. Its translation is CAWSGGGTEAFF.

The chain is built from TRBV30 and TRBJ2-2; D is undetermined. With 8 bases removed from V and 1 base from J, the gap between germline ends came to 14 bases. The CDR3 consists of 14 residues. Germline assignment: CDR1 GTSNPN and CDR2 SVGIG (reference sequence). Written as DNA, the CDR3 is TGTGCCCGCGAGCTGCTCGAGAACACCGGGGAGCTGTTTTTT. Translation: CARELLENTGELFF.

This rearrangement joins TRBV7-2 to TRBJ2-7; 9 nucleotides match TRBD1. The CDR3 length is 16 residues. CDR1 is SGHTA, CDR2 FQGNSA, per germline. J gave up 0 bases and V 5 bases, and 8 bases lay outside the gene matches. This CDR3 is CASSPQGALSSYEQYF. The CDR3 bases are TGTGCCAGCAGCCCACAGGGGGCCCTAAGCTCCTACGAGCAGTACTTC.

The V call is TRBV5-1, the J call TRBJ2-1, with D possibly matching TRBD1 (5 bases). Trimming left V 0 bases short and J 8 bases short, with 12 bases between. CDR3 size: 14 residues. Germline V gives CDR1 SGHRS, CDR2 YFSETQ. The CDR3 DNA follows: TGCGCCAGCAGCTTGGATCATCAGGGCGATGAGCAGTTCTTC. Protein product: CASSLDHQGDEQFF.

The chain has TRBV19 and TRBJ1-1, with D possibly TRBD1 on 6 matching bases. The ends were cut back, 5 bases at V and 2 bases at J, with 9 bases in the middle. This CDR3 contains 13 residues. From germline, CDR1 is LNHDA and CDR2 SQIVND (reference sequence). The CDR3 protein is CASSPDSNTEAFF. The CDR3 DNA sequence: TGTGCCAGTAGTCCGGACAGCAACACTGAAGCTTTCTTT. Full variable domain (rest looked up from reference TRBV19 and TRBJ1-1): DGGITQSPKYLFRKEGQNVTLSCEQNLNHDAMYWYRQDPGQGLRLIYYSQIVNDFQKGDIAEGYSVSREKKESFPLTVTSAQKNPTAFYLCASSPDSNTEAFFGQGTRLTVV.

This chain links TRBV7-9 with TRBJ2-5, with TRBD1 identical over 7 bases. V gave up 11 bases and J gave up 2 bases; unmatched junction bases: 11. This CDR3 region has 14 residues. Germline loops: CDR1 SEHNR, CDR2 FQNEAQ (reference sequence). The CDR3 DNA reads TGTGCCGGGCCCCCCCCGACAGGGCAAGAGACCCAGTACTTC. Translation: CAGPPPTGQETQYF. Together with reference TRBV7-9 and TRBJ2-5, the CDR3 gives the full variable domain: DTGVSQNPRHKITKRGQNVTFRCDPISEHNRLYWYRQTLGQGPEFLTYFQNEAQLEKSRLLSDRFSAERPKGSFSTLEIQRTEQGDSAMYLCAGPPPTGQETQYFGPGTRLLVL.

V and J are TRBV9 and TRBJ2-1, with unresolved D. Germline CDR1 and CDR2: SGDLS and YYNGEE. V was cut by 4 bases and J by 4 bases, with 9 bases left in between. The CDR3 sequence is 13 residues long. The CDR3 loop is CASSHDWYNEQFF. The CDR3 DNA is TGTGCCAGCAGCCACGACTGGTACAATGAGCAGTTCTTC.

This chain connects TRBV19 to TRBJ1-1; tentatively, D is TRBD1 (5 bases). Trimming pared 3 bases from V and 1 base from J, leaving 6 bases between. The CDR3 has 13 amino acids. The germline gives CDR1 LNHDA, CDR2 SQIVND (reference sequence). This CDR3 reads CASSIQGNTEAFF. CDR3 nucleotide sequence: TGTGCCAGTAGTATTCAGGGGAACACTGAAGCTTTCTTT.

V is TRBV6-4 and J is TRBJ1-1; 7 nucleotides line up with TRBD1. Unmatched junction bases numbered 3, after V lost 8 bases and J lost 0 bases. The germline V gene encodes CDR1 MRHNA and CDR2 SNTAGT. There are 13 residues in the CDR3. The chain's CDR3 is CASSQGVNTEAFF. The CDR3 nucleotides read TGTGCCAGCTCGCAGGGGGTGAACACTGAAGCTTTCTTT.

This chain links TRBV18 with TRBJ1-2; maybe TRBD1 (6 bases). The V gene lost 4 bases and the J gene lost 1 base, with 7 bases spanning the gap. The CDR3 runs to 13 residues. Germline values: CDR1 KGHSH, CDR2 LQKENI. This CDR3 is CASSRDINYGYTF. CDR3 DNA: TGTGCCAGCTCACGGGACATTAACTATGGCTACACCTTC.

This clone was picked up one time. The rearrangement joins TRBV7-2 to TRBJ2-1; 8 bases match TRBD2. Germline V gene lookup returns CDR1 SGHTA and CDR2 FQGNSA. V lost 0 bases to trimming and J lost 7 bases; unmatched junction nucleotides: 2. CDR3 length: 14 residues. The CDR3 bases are TGTGCCAGCAGCTTAGCGGCGGGGGGTAATGAGCAGTTCTTC. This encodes CASSLAAGGNEQFF.

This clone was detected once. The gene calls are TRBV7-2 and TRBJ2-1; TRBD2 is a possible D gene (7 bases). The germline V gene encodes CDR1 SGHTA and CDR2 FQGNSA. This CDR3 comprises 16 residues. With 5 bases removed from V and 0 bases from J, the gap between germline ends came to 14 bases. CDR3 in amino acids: CASSRGGVLSYNEQFF. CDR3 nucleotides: TGTGCCAGCAGCCGAGGGGGGGTACTCTCCTACAATGAGCAGTTCTTC.

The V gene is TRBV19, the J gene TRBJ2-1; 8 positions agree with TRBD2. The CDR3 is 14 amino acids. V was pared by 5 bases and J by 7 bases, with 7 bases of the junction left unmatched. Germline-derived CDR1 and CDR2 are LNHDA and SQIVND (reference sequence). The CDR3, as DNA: TGTGCCAGTAGTCGTAGCGGGATCCTGAATGAGCAGTTCTTC. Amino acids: CASSRSGILNEQFF.

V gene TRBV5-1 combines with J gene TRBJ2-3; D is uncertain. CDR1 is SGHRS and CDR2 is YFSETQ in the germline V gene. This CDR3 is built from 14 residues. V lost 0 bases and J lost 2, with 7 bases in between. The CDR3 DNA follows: TGCGCCAGCAGCTTGGGACTTGTCACAGATACGCAGTATTTT. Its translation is CASSLGLVTDTQYF.

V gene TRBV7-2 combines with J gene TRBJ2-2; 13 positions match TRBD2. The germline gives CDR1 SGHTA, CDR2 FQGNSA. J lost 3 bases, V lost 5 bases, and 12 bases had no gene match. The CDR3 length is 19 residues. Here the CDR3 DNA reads TGTGCCAGCAGCCTAACCCGGACTAGCGGGAGAACTCACACCGGGGAGCTGTTTTTT. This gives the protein CASSLTRTSGRTHTGELFF.

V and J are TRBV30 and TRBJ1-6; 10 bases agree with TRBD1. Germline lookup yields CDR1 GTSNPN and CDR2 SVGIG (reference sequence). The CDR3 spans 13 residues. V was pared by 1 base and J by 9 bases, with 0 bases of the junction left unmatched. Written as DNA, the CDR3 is TGTGCCTGGAGTGGGACAGGGGGTTCACCCCTCCACTTT. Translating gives CAWSGTGGSPLHF.

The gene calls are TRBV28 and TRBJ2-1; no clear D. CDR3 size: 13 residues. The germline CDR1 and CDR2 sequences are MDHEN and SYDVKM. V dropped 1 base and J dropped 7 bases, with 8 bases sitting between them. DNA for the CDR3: TGTGCCAGCAGTTTATTGGTGACTAATGAGCAGTTCTTC. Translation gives CASSLLVTNEQFF.

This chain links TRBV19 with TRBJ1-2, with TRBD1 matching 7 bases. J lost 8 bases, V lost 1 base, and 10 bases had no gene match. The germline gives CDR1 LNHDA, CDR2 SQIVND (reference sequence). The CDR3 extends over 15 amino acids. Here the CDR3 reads CASSIVEGALRGYTF. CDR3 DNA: TGTGCCAGTAGTATAGTAGAGGGGGCCCTGAGAGGCTACACCTTC.

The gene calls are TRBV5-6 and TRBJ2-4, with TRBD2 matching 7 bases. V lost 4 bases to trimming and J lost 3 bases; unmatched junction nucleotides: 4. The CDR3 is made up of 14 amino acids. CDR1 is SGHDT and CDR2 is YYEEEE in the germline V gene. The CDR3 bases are TGTGCCAGCAGCGCCCGGGACTACAAAAACATTCAGTACTTC. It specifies CASSARDYKNIQYF.

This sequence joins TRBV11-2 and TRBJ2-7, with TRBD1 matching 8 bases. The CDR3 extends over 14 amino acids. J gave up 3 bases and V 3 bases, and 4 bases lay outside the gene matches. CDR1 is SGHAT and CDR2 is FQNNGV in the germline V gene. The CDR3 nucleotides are TGTGCCAGCAGCTTTGGACAGGGCCTCTACGAGCAGTACTTC. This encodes CASSFGQGLYEQYF.

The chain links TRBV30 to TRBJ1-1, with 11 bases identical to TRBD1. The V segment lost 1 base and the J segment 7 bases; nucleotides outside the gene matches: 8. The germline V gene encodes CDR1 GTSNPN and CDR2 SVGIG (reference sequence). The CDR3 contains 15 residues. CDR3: CAWSGWGQGDVEAFF. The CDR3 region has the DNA TGTGCCTGGAGTGGATGGGGACAGGGGGATGTTGAAGCTTTCTTT.

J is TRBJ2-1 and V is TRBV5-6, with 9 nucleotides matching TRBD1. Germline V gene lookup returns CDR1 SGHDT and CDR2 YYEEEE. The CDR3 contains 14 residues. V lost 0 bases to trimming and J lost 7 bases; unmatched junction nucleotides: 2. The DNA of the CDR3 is TGTGCCAGCAGCTTGGGAGGACAGGGGAATGAGCAGTTCTTC. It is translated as CASSLGGQGNEQFF.

DNA for the CDR3: TGTGCCAGCAGCTCGAGGCTAGCGGACTACAATGAGCAGTTCTTC. This translates into CASSSRLADYNEQFF. The V and J genes are TRBV11-2 and TRBJ2-1, with 7 bases fitting TRBD2. The CDR3 runs 15 residues. Germline-derived CDR1 and CDR2 are SGHAT and FQNNGV. V shed 4 bases, J shed 3 bases, and the junction held 6 bases outside the gene matches.

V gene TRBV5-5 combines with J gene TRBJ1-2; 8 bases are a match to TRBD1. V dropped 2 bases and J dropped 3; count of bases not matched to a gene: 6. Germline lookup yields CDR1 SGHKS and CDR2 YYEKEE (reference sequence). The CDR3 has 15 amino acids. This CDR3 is CASSLTRGRYYGYTF. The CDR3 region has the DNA TGTGCCAGCAGCTTAACCAGGGGGCGATACTATGGCTACACCTTC.

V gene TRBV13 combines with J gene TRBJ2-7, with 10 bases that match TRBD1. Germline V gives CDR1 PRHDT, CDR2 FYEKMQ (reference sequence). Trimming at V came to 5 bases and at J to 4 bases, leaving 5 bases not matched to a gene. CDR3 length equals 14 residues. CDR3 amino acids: CASSAGTGAYEQYF. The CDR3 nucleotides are TGTGCCAGCAGCGCCGGGACAGGGGCTTACGAGCAGTACTTC.

The CDR3 here is CASSRTGGTEAFF. The CDR3 nucleotides are TGTGCCAGCAGTCGGACAGGGGGCACTGAAGCTTTCTTT. The gene calls are TRBV6-5 and TRBJ1-1, with 10 bases aligning to TRBD1. The CDR3 spans 13 residues. After removal of 5 bases from V and 4 bases from J, the junction contained 1 base not matched to a gene. Germline assignment: CDR1 MNHEY and CDR2 SVGAGI.

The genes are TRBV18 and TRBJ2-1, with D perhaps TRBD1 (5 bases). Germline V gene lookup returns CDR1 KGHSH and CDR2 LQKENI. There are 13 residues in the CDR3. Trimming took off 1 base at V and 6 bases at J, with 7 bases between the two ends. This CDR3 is CASSPQGINEQFF. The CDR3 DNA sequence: TGTGCCAGCTCACCACAGGGGATCAATGAGCAGTTCTTC. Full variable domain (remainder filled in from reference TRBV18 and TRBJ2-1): NAGVMQNPRHLVRRRGQEARLRCSPMKGHSHVYWYRQLPEEGLKFMVYLQKENIIDESGMPKERFSAEFPKEGPSILRIQQVVRGDSAAYFCASSPQGINEQFFGPGTRLTVL.

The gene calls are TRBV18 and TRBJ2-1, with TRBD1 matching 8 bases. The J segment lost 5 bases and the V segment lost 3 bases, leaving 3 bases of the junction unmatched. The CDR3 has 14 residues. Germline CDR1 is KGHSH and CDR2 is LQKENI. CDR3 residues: CASSPWTGNNEQFF. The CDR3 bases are TGTGCCAGCTCACCCTGGACAGGGAACAATGAGCAGTTCTTC. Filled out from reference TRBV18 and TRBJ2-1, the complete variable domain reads NAGVMQNPRHLVRRRGQEARLRCSPMKGHSHVYWYRQLPEEGLKFMVYLQKENIIDESGMPKERFSAEFPKEGPSILRIQQVVRGDSAAYFCASSPWTGNNEQFFGPGTRLTVL.